The 9 T cell receptor beta chains below come from one sample, sequenced in a study of naive and memory T cell subsets. Two oligonucleotides, mixed equimolar, formed the beta constant-region primer covering TRBC1 and TRBC2. Nested alpha and beta constant-region primers with the SP2 primer drove four PCR rounds on ligated cDNA. TCRdb called the UMI-ligation and nested PCR reads again in MiXCR, with one record for every CDR3 protein. The table has about 120,000 distinct CDR3 sequences, over 30% seen once. The sample comprised central memory CD4+ T cells from blood. All receptors derive from a human donor in good health.

This clonotype showed up just a few times. The V call is TRBV11-2, the J call TRBJ1-6, with D maybe TRBD1 (6 bases). The CDR3 spans 15 residues. Germline V CDR1 and CDR2: SGHAT, FQNNGV. The germline V and J ends were trimmed by 1 base and 7 bases, with 11 bases remaining between them. The CDR3 spells CASSLGQGSNSPLHF. The CDR3 bases are TGTGCCAGCAGCTTAGGTCAGGGGAGCAATTCACCCCTCCACTTT.

This clonotype was counted a few times. This chain links TRBV27 with TRBJ2-7; D perhaps matches TRBD2 (5 bases). The CDR3 length is 16 residues. CDR1 is MNHEY and CDR2 is SMNVEV in the germline V gene (reference sequence). Trimming left V 3 bases short and J 3 bases short, with 18 bases between. The CDR3, as DNA: TGTGCCAGCAGTTTTGAACCCCCTCAAGAGGGCTACGAGCAGTACTTC. Translation gives CASSFEPPQEGYEQYF.

This clonotype showed up many times. The gene calls are TRBV7-2 and TRBJ1-5; no firm D call. V was shortened by 9 bases and J by 4 bases, with 10 bases between the two germline ends. CDR3 length: 12 residues. Germline assignment: CDR1 SGHTA and CDR2 FQGNSA. CDR3 in amino acids: CASSSPNQPQHF. In DNA form, the CDR3 reads TGTGCCAGTAGTTCCCCGAATCAGCCCCAGCATTTT.

This clonotype has just a few counts. The gene calls are TRBV28 and TRBJ2-7, with D maybe TRBD2 (5 bases). In germline, CDR1 is MDHEN, CDR2 SYDVKM. Trimming left V 3 bases short and J 4 bases short, with 10 bases between. The CDR3 has 13 residues. The CDR3 bases are TGTGCCAGCAGTTTCTCGTGGACTTACGAGCAGTACTTC. Protein: CASSFSWTYEQYF.

In this sample, this clonotype turned up once. V usage is TRBV5-1 and J usage is TRBJ2-1; tentative D call: TRBD1 (6 bases). Germline V gene lookup returns CDR1 SGHRS and CDR2 YFSETQ. The CDR3 is made up of 14 amino acids. Trimming pared 4 bases from V and 2 bases from J, leaving 10 bases between. CDR3 sequence: CASSPGEPYNEQFF. As DNA, the CDR3 is TGCGCCAGCAGCCCAGGGGAGCCCTACAATGAGCAGTTCTTC.

The V gene is TRBV30, the J gene TRBJ2-7; D may correspond to TRBD1 or TRBD2 (5 bases each). CDR3 length: 17 amino acids. V shed 7 bases and J shed 1 base, with 26 bases lying between them. Germline values: CDR1 GTSNPN, CDR2 SVGIG (reference sequence). The CDR3 DNA sequence: TGTGCCTCGCGTATCGCGGGTAAGGGGAGTAGGTCCTACGAGCAGTACTTC. Protein product: CASRIAGKGSRSYEQYF. Full variable domain (missing parts from reference TRBV30 and TRBJ2-7): SQTIHQWPATLVQPVGSPLSLECTVEGTSNPNLYWYRQAAGRGLQLLFYSVGIGQISSEVPQNLSASRPQDRQFILSSKKLLLSDSGFYLCASRIAGKGSRSYEQYFGPGTRLTVT.

The chain links TRBV15 to TRBJ1-6; D not resolved. Germline CDR1 reads LNHNV; CDR2 reads YYDKDF (reference sequence). Trimming cost V 0 bases and J 7 bases, with 10 bases left between them. The CDR3 is 15 residues long. The CDR3 region is CATSRDSHLNSPLHF. In DNA, the CDR3 is TGTGCCACCAGCAGAGATTCTCATTTAAATTCACCCCTCCACTTT.

This clonotype has just a few counts. The chain is built from TRBV5-1 and TRBJ2-3, with TRBD2 matching over 8 bases. CDR1 and CDR2 (germline): SGHRS, YFSETQ. The V gene end was trimmed by 4 bases and the J gene end by 6 bases; junction bases not matched to a gene: 10. The CDR3 is 15 amino acids. For the CDR3, the DNA is TGCGCCAGCAGCCGGGGGGGGTGGACGGCGGATACGCAGTATTTT. Translating gives CASSRGGWTADTQYF. The full variable domain, in which reference TRBV5-1 and TRBJ2-3 provide the parts outside the CDR3, is KAGVTQTPRYLIKTRGQQVTLSCSPISGHRSVSWYQQTPGQGLQFLFEYFSETQRNKGNFPGRFSGRQFSNSRSEMNVSTLELGDSALYLCASSRGGWTADTQYFGPGTRLTVL.

The J gene is TRBJ2-7, the V gene TRBV28; TRBD1 agrees at 8 bases. CDR1 is MDHEN and CDR2 is SYDVKM in the germline V gene. This CDR3 is 15 amino acids long. V gave up 4 bases and J gave up 2 bases; unmatched junction bases: 7. This CDR3 reads CASSSRQGTPYEQYF. CDR3 DNA sequence: TGTGCCAGCAGTTCGAGACAGGGGACCCCCTACGAGCAGTACTTC.